These 15 T cell receptor beta chains originate from one sample sequenced in a study of low-dose radiotherapy and immunotherapy resistance in tumors. TRAV and TRBV primers primed cDNA for both TCRalpha and TCRbeta. Amplification of TCRs used a constant-region primer and V-primer adapter for around 20 PCR cycles. MiXCR, applied by TCRdb to the reads, yields one record per CDR3 protein. The sample carries 65,000 to 100,000 distinct CDR3 sequences, 18% recorded once. This sample's time point: before trial treatment. The sequencing used PBMCs, collected before treatment. The receptor set was obtained from a male donor with prostate cancer.

This clonotype was observed many times. The chain joins TRBV5-1 to TRBJ2-7, with D maybe TRBD2 (6 bases). Trimming removed 4 bases from V and 6 bases from J, with 14 bases in between. Germline V gene sequence: CDR1 SGHRS, CDR2 YFSETQ. The CDR3 consists of 13 residues. CDR3 sequence: CASSPAAGVEQYF. DNA of the CDR3: TGCGCCAGCAGCCCCGCAGCGGGTGTCGAGCAGTACTTC.

This clonotype was detected ten times or more. This chain uses TRBV6-2 or TRBV6-3 with TRBJ1-5, with 7 bases lining up with TRBD1. There are 15 residues in the CDR3. Germline V gene sequence: CDR1 MNHEY, CDR2 SVGEGT. Germline trimming cut 6 bases from V and 2 bases from J; bases unmatched to any gene: 7. DNA for the CDR3: TGTGCCAGCAGCGTACAGGGGTTGGGCAATCAGCCCCAGCATTTT. Translating it yields CASSVQGLGNQPQHF.

This clonotype was recorded many times. The gene calls are TRBV27 and TRBJ2-7; TRBD1 matches at 9 bases. Trimming at V came to 4 bases and at J to 2 bases, leaving 6 bases not matched to a gene. The V gene's germline CDR1 is MNHEY and CDR2 SMNVEV (reference sequence). CDR3 size: 15 residues. Here the CDR3 DNA reads TGTGCCAGCAGTTCTCGACAGGGGGGAACCTACGAGCAGTACTTC. Translating it yields CASSSRQGGTYEQYF.

This clonotype has a count of ten or more. The CDR3 nucleotides are TGCAGTGCTTCTACGCCCCAGCCTGGAAACACCATATATTTT. This sequence encodes CSASTPQPGNTIYF. V and J are TRBV20-1 and TRBJ1-3, with D unresolved. Germline CDR1 DFQATT, CDR2 SNEGSKA (reference sequence). This CDR3 contains 14 residues. V lost 5 bases and J lost 2, with 13 bases in between.

This clonotype was seen many times. The chain joins TRBV7-9 to TRBJ2-7; D call uncertain. The CDR3 is 13 amino acids. The ends were cut back, 1 base at V and 2 bases at J, with 6 bases in the middle. CDR1 and CDR2 from the germline V gene are SEHNR and FQNEAQ (reference sequence). The CDR3 here is CASSLDRTYEQYF. Written as DNA, the CDR3 is TGTGCCAGCAGCTTAGACCGCACCTACGAGCAGTACTTC.

The chain employs TRBV20-1 and TRBJ2-1; 7 bases map to TRBD2. The V segment lost 5 bases and the J segment 2 bases; nucleotides outside the gene matches: 3. Germline V gene sequence: CDR1 DFQATT, CDR2 SNEGSKA (reference sequence). This CDR3 is 13 amino acids long. This chain's CDR3 is CSAESGAYNEQFF. CDR3 sequence (DNA): TGCAGTGCTGAAAGCGGGGCCTACAATGAGCAGTTCTTC.

This clonotype was seen many times. The chain employs TRBV20-1 and TRBJ1-2; no clear D. Trimming left V 7 bases short and J 0 bases short, with 9 bases between. The CDR3 consists of 12 residues. Per germline, CDR1 DFQATT and CDR2 SNEGSKA (reference sequence). Here the CDR3 reads CSVTDTNYGYTF. The CDR3 DNA reads TGCAGTGTGACGGATACTAACTATGGCTACACCTTC.

In this sample, this clonotype turned up many times. This chain links TRBV5-1 with TRBJ1-6; 9 bases fit TRBD1. The CDR3 has 16 residues. J was trimmed by 10 bases and V by 1 base; bases with no gene match: 9. Germline V gene data show CDR1 as SGHRS and CDR2 as YFSETQ. The CDR3 region has the DNA TGCGCCAGCAGCTTGATTTCGGGACAGGGAGGATCACCCCTCCACTTT. Its protein is CASSLISGQGGSPLHF.

This clonotype has a count of ten or more. This sequence joins TRBV6-1 and TRBJ1-1; D not resolved. The CDR3 covers 10 residues. Germline values: CDR1 MNHNS, CDR2 SASEGT. V was shortened by 6 bases and J by 11 bases, with 10 bases between the two germline ends. The CDR3 here is CASSLVVAFF. In nucleotides, the CDR3 is TGTGCCAGCAGCCTAGTGGTTGCTTTCTTT.

V is TRBV6-2 or TRBV6-3 and J is TRBJ2-1; TRBD2 agrees at 11 bases. The CDR3 has 14 amino acids. Trimming cost V 5 bases and J 5 bases; bases outside gene matches: 2. Germline CDR1 and CDR2: MNHEY and SVGEGT. The CDR3 loop is CASSPGLADNEQFF. The CDR3 nucleotides are TGTGCCAGCAGTCCGGGACTAGCGGACAATGAGCAGTTCTTC.

The chain carries TRBV28 and TRBJ2-1; 9 nucleotides match TRBD1. The V gene's germline CDR1 is MDHEN and CDR2 SYDVKM. This CDR3 contains 16 residues. The V segment lost 2 bases and the J segment 6 bases; nucleotides outside the gene matches: 8. Here the CDR3 reads CASSLPRQGVSNEQFF. CDR3 DNA: TGTGCCAGCAGTTTACCAAGACAGGGGGTGAGCAATGAGCAGTTCTTC.

There are many counts of this clonotype. Written as DNA, the CDR3 is TGTGCCAGTGGACCCGGACAGGGGCAACGTACGTGGGGAGATACGCAGTATTTT. Protein: CASGPGQGQRTWGDTQYF. V and J are TRBV6-2 or TRBV6-3 and TRBJ2-3; 9 bases match TRBD1. The V gene end was trimmed by 9 bases and the J gene end by 5 bases; junction bases not matched to a gene: 21. CDR3 length equals 18 residues. Germline V gives CDR1 MNHEY, CDR2 SVGEGT.

This clonotype was seen at least ten times. The rearrangement links TRBV20-1 to TRBJ1-5, with D possibly being TRBD1 (6 bases). This CDR3 is 12 amino acids long. Germline CDR1 DFQATT, CDR2 SNEGSKA (reference sequence). V was pared by 0 bases and J by 9 bases, with 9 bases between. The CDR3 DNA follows: TGCAGTGCTAGAGAAGGGGGGAGGCCCCAGCATTTT. As protein: CSAREGGRPQHF.

This clonotype has at least ten counts. The V call is TRBV25-1, the J call TRBJ2-5; D may be TRBD1 (5 bases). The CDR3 loop spans 12 amino acids. Germline V gene sequence: CDR1 MGHDK, CDR2 SYGVNS. V lost 6 bases and J lost 3, with 8 bases in between. CDR3 loop: CASSSREETQYF. CDR3 nucleotide sequence: TGTGCCAGCAGCTCCAGGGAAGAGACCCAGTACTTC.

The J gene is TRBJ2-5, the V gene TRBV12-3 or TRBV12-4, with TRBD2 matching 7 bases. V lost 6 bases to trimming and J lost 5 bases; unmatched junction nucleotides: 9. This CDR3 region has 14 residues. CDR3 nucleotide sequence: TGTGCCAGCAGCGTGGACGGGGGAGGGGAGACCCAGTACTTC. It yields the protein CASSVDGGGETQYF.